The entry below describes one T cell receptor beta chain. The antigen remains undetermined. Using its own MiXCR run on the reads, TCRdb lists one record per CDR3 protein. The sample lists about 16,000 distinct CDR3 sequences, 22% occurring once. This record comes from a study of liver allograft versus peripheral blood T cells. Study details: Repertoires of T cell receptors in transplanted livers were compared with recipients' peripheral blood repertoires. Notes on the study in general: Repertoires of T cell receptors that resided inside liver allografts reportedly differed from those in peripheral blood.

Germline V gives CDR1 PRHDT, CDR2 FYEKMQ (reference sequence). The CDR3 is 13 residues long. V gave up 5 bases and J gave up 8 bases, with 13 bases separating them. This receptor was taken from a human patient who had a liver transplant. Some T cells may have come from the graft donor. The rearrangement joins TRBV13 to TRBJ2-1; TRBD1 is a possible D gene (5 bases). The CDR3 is CASSLRDSYEQFF. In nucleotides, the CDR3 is TGTGCCAGCAGCCTCCGAGACAGCTATGAGCAGTTCTTC.